What follows are 28 T cell receptor beta chains derived from one specimen sequenced in a study of response to subunit inactivated influenza vaccine. Using its own MiXCR run on the RT-PCR reads, TCRdb lists one record per CDR3 protein. The profile shows around 850,000 distinct CDR3 sequences, around a sixth of them singletons. Source: PBMCs from blood, taken 4 to 6 days after vaccination. These receptors were taken from a middle-aged man who received an inactivated influenza vaccine.

The chain employs TRBV25-1 and TRBJ2-2; TRBD1 might be the D (6 bases). V was shortened by 1 base and J by 2 bases, with 11 bases between the two germline ends. CDR3 length: 16 amino acids. Germline V gives CDR1 MGHDK, CDR2 SYGVNS. CDR3 protein: CASSEWGRGNTGELFF. CDR3 nucleotides: TGTGCCAGCAGTGAATGGGGCAGGGGAAACACCGGGGAGCTGTTTTTT.

This clonotype has a single count. This chain links TRBV4-1 with TRBJ2-2, with D tentatively TRBD1 (5 bases). V was shortened by 0 bases and J by 5 bases, with 10 bases between the two germline ends. This CDR3 comprises 15 residues. Germline CDR1 MGHRA, CDR2 YSYEKL. The CDR3 protein is CASSQEQVGTGELFF. CDR3 bases: TGCGCCAGCAGCCAAGAACAGGTAGGGACCGGGGAGCTGTTTTTT.

CDR3 in DNA: TGCGCCAGCAGCCATTTTGGAGGCAATTACGAGCAGTACTTC. It is translated as CASSHFGGNYEQYF. The J gene is TRBJ2-7, the V gene TRBV4-1, with D possibly TRBD2 on 5 matching bases. V shed 3 bases and J shed 4 bases, with 13 bases lying between them. The CDR3 spans 14 residues. Germline assignment: CDR1 MGHRA and CDR2 YSYEKL.

This clonotype occurred many times. The chain has TRBV7-2 and TRBJ2-7; 8 nucleotides match TRBD2. This CDR3 has 15 amino acids. The junction had 8 bases not matched to a gene; V was cut back by 2 bases and J by 5 bases. Looked up from germline, CDR1 is SGHTA and CDR2 is FQGNSA. CDR3 amino acids: CASSLYGRAGNEQYF. The CDR3 DNA reads as TGTGCCAGCAGCTTATACGGGAGGGCCGGTAACGAGCAGTACTTC.

The J gene is TRBJ1-1, the V gene TRBV7-3; maybe TRBD1 (6 bases). This CDR3 is 15 amino acids long. V lost 2 bases and J 1 base, leaving 11 bases between the germline ends. CDR1 is SGHTA and CDR2 is FQGTGA in the germline V gene. The CDR3 DNA reads as TGTGCCAGCAGCTTATGGGGGCGGGGGAACACTGAAGCTTTCTTT. Translation: CASSLWGRGNTEAFF.

This clonotype came up a few times. This sequence joins TRBV7-9 and TRBJ2-7; D is possibly TRBD2 (5 bases). The CDR3 is made up of 13 amino acids. Deletions cut 5 bases from V and 3 bases from J, with 11 bases between. Per the germline V gene, CDR1 is SEHNR and CDR2 is FQNEAQ (reference sequence). CDR3 residues: CASSPSQHYEQYF. The CDR3 bases are TGTGCCAGCAGCCCTAGCCAACACTACGAGCAGTACTTC.

Worth noting for this clonotype: A much larger clone is a single base away; this may be a read error. This chain uses TRBV7-2 with TRBJ2-7, with 7 bases lining up with TRBD2. This CDR3 is 11 amino acids long. The trim removed 8 bases at V and 6 bases at J, leaving 4 bases unmatched. The germline gives CDR1 SGHTA, CDR2 FQGNSA. CDR3 bases: TGTGCCAGCCGCTGGGGGGGCGAGCAGTACTTC. Translating gives CASRWGGEQYF.

The rearrangement joins TRBV9 to TRBJ2-7; D gene ambiguous. V was cut by 0 bases and J by 2 bases, with 9 bases left in between. CDR1 and CDR2 (germline): SGDLS, YYNGEE. There are 14 residues in the CDR3. CDR3 residues: CASSVAPQAYEQYF. The CDR3 DNA follows: TGTGCCAGCAGCGTAGCTCCCCAAGCCTACGAGCAGTACTTC.

The CDR3 spells CASSLVPGAGSNEQFF. CDR3 coding DNA: TGTGCCAGCAGCTTGGTCCCGGGGGCAGGCAGCAATGAGCAGTTCTTC. This chain uses TRBV5-6 with TRBJ2-1; D is possibly TRBD1 or TRBD2 (6 bases each). The CDR3 length is 16 residues. V was trimmed by 0 bases and J by 6 bases, leaving 16 bases between them. CDR1 and CDR2 (germline): SGHDT, YYEEEE.

The J gene is TRBJ2-1, the V gene TRBV7-2, with 8 nucleotides matching TRBD2. Germline V gene sequence: CDR1 SGHTA, CDR2 FQGNSA. The CDR3 is 16 residues long. The V gene end was trimmed by 4 bases and the J gene end by 6 bases; junction bases not matched to a gene: 11. CDR3 in DNA: TGTGCCAGCAGCTCCCAAAGCGGGAGTCCCGGCAATGAGCAGTTCTTC. It codes for CASSSQSGSPGNEQFF. The variable domain in full, with the rest retrieved from reference TRBV7-2 and TRBJ2-1, is GAGVSQSPSNKVTEKGKDVELRCDPISGHTALYWYRQSLGQGLEFLIYFQGNSAPDKSGLPSDRFSAERTGGSVSTLTIQRTQQEDSAVYLCASSSQSGSPGNEQFFGPGTRLTVL.

This clonotype was found a few times. The V gene is TRBV10-3, the J gene TRBJ1-1; a possible D gene is TRBD1 (5 bases). This CDR3 is built from 13 residues. The V gene lost 11 bases and the J gene lost 6 bases, with 19 bases spanning the gap. CDR1 ENHRY and CDR2 SYGVKD come from the germline V gene. For the CDR3, the DNA is TGTGCCGCCAAAGTCGTGAGGGACTCTGAAGCTTTCTTT. Protein product: CAAKVVRDSEAFF.

The CDR3 nucleotides read TGCGCCAGCAGCTTGGGTTCTAGCGGGAGGGCCGGAGACAATGAGCAGTTCTTC. This translates into CASSLGSSGRAGDNEQFF. The J gene is TRBJ2-1, the V gene TRBV5-1; 12 nucleotides align to TRBD2. CDR3 length equals 18 residues. Trimming cost V 0 bases and J 5 bases; bases outside gene matches: 9. Germline values: CDR1 SGHRS, CDR2 YFSETQ.

There are a few counts of this clonotype. The chain combines TRBV15 with TRBJ2-7; D not resolved. The CDR3 extends over 13 amino acids. The V end lost 0 bases, the J end lost 6 bases, and 9 bases lay between the germline ends. The V gene's germline CDR1 is LNHNV and CDR2 YYDKDF (reference sequence). The CDR3 reads CATSRDRQVEQYF. The CDR3 DNA follows: TGTGCCACCAGCAGAGATCGTCAGGTCGAGCAGTACTTC.

In this sample, this clonotype turned up a few times. The chain links TRBV7-9 to TRBJ2-1; 7 bases are a match to TRBD1. Germline CDR1 and CDR2: SEHNR and FQNEAQ (reference sequence). This CDR3 has 16 amino acids. The V segment lost 5 bases and the J segment 7 bases; nucleotides outside the gene matches: 14. The CDR3 DNA is TGTGCCAGCAGCACCCCGACAGGGACGAAGGCGAATGAGCAGTTCTTC. Residues: CASSTPTGTKANEQFF.

The CDR3 region is CASSYSGQTSGANVLTF. In nucleotides, the CDR3 is TGTGCCAGCAGTTACTCCGGGCAGACCTCTGGGGCCAACGTCCTGACTTTC. The V gene is TRBV6-5, the J gene TRBJ2-6; D is uncertain. CDR3 length: 17 amino acids. V was pared by 0 bases and J by 0 bases, with 9 bases between. In germline, CDR1 is MNHEY, CDR2 SVGAGI.

This clonotype occurred many times. This rearrangement joins TRBV4-1 to TRBJ2-1; TRBD2 is a possible D gene (7 bases). The CDR3 length is 14 residues. With 2 bases removed from V and 16 bases from J, the gap between germline ends came to 21 bases. The germline V gene has CDR1 MGHRA and CDR2 YSYEKL. CDR3 loop: CASSQWGGGPRFFF. The CDR3 DNA sequence: TGCGCCAGCAGCCAATGGGGGGGGGGCCCAAGGTTTTTCTTC.

In its sample, this clonotype was seen a few times. The rearrangement joins TRBV5-1 to TRBJ2-5; 9 bases fit TRBD1. Germline V gene data show CDR1 as SGHRS and CDR2 as YFSETQ. This CDR3 region has 15 residues. The V gene end was trimmed by 3 bases and the J gene end by 1 base; junction bases not matched to a gene: 4. The CDR3: CASSSPQGAQETQYF. Here the CDR3 DNA reads TGCGCCAGCAGCTCTCCACAGGGGGCCCAAGAGACCCAGTACTTC.

Regarding this clonotype: This could be a read error, since a much larger clone is one nucleotide away. The gene calls are TRBV28 and TRBJ2-5, with 8 bases aligning to TRBD1. The CDR3 is 14 amino acids. With V trimmed by 4 bases and J by 7 bases, 8 bases remained unmatched. The V gene's germline CDR1 is MDHEN and CDR2 SYDVKM. The CDR3, as DNA: TGTGCCAGCAGTTCCGGACAGGGTCTCCGGACCCAGTACTTC. Translated, it gives CASSSGQGLRTQYF.

The table lists this clonotype with a few counts. The rearrangement uses TRBV20-1 and TRBJ2-7; 12 bases align to TRBD2. V lost 6 bases and J lost 0; bases outside the gene matches: 9. The CDR3 sequence is 16 residues long. Looked up from germline, CDR1 is DFQATT and CDR2 is SNEGSKA (reference sequence). Here the CDR3 DNA reads TGCAGTGCCGAACGGCTAGCGGGAGGGAGCTCCTACGAGCAGTACTTC. Translated: CSAERLAGGSSYEQYF.

The chain has TRBV10-3 and TRBJ2-7, with TRBD2 matching over 12 bases. V was pared by 3 bases and J by 2 bases, with 5 bases of the junction left unmatched. CDR1 is ENHRY and CDR2 is SYGVKD in the germline V gene. CDR3 size: 16 residues. DNA for the CDR3: TGTGCCATCAGTGACCTCCTAGCGGGAGGGCCCTACGAGCAGTACTTC. Protein sequence: CAISDLLAGGPYEQYF.

This clonotype showed up just a few times. The CDR3 here is CSAKTGSGASNQPQHF. CDR3 bases: TGCAGTGCAAAGACAGGGTCGGGCGCTTCCAATCAGCCCCAGCATTTT. This chain links TRBV20-1 with TRBJ1-5; TRBD1 agrees at 7 bases. Germline V gene data show CDR1 as DFQATT and CDR2 as SNEGSKA (reference sequence). The CDR3 is made up of 16 amino acids. V lost 6 bases to trimming and J lost 3 bases; unmatched junction nucleotides: 14.

This clonotype occurred a few times. This chain uses TRBV27 with TRBJ2-7; 7 bases match TRBD1. The V gene's germline CDR1 is MNHEY and CDR2 SMNVEV (reference sequence). The CDR3 is 14 residues long. V trimming: 6 bases; J trimming: 5 bases; junction bases outside the gene matches: 10. The CDR3 here is CASSVIGGIDEQYF. CDR3 in DNA: TGTGCCAGCAGCGTGATAGGGGGCATCGACGAGCAGTACTTC.

This clonotype was detected a few times. This rearrangement joins TRBV6-2 or TRBV6-3 to TRBJ2-3; D is possibly TRBD1 (5 bases). The CDR3 has 14 residues. In germline, CDR1 is MNHEY, CDR2 SVGEGT. V was cut by 7 bases and J by 1 base, with 12 bases left in between. For the CDR3, the DNA is TGTGCCAGCACCAGGGATTCGGGCACAGATACGCAGTATTTT. Amino acids: CASTRDSGTDTQYF.

This clonotype turned up a few times. The V gene is TRBV29-1, the J gene TRBJ1-2; TRBD1 matches 9 bases. V lost 5 bases, J lost 1 base, and 8 bases stayed unmatched. This CDR3 comprises 15 residues. The V gene's germline CDR1 is SQVTM and CDR2 ANQGSEA. The CDR3 protein is CSVLYRGQGNYGYTF. CDR3 bases: TGCAGCGTTCTTTACAGGGGGCAGGGTAACTATGGCTACACCTTC.

This clonotype occurred a few times. This chain joins TRBV15 and TRBJ2-1, with D perhaps matching TRBD2 (5 bases). CDR1 LNHNV and CDR2 YYDKDF come from the germline V gene (reference sequence). Trimming left V 1 base short and J 6 bases short, with 7 bases between. This CDR3 is built from 13 residues. The CDR3 here is CATSRGLFNEQFF. In DNA form, the CDR3 reads TGTGCCACCAGCAGAGGACTATTCAATGAGCAGTTCTTC.

V gene TRBV20-1 combines with J gene TRBJ2-3; 9 bases line up with TRBD2. Trimming at V came to 2 bases and at J to 2 bases, leaving 2 bases not matched to a gene. From germline, CDR1 is DFQATT and CDR2 SNEGSKA (reference sequence). This CDR3 is 14 amino acids long. In DNA, the CDR3 is TGCAGTGCTAGACTAGCGGGAATCACAGATACGCAGTATTTT. Translated: CSARLAGITDTQYF.

There are a few counts of this clonotype. This chain uses TRBV12-3 or TRBV12-4 with TRBJ1-6, with 9 positions matching TRBD1. V lost 5 bases, J lost 13 bases, and 9 bases stayed unmatched. This CDR3 comprises 14 residues. In nucleotides, the CDR3 is TGTGCCAGCAGTAGACAGGGGGAGTTTGAGCCCCTCCACTTT. Translating it yields CASSRQGEFEPLHF.

V is TRBV12-3 or TRBV12-4 and J is TRBJ1-1, with TRBD1 as a possible D gene (6 bases). V was clipped by 4 bases and J by 0 bases, with 9 bases between them. This CDR3 is built from 14 residues. CDR3 coding DNA: TGTGCCAGCAGTTCGACAGGCCTGAACACTGAAGCTTTCTTT. Amino acids: CASSSTGLNTEAFF.